This T cell receptor beta chain was sequenced for a study of T cells in Graves' hyperthyroidism and ophthalmopathy. Amplified regions were TCR beta CDR3 sequences from RNA transcripts. First-round RT-PCR targeting the TCR CDR3 was performed with the HTBI primer set. TCRdb re-analysed the multiplex PCR reads in MiXCR, keeping a single row per CDR3 protein. The table lists a few hundred thousand distinct CDR3 sequences, less than 20% of them singletons. Germline V lookup: CDR1 MNHEY, CDR2 SVGAGI. V was pared by 0 bases and J by 5 bases, with 1 base of the junction left unmatched. The CDR3 loop spans 15 amino acids. Study results and caveats: Most expanded thyroid clonotypes above 0.001 recurred in blood. The model forecast ophthalmopathy, anticipating it by a median approximately 7 months before onset.

This clonotype was found many times. Its matching antigen is unknown. Those patients with uncontrolled infection, other autoimmune disease, pregnancy or lactation were excluded. Material: blood. The clonotype was recovered from a man aged 18 to 30 with Graves' ophthalmopathy. This chain connects TRBV6-5 to TRBJ2-3; 11 nucleotides align to TRBD1. The CDR3: CASSYSGTGGDTQYF. CDR3 DNA: TGTGCCAGCAGTTACTCCGGGACAGGGGGAGATACGCAGTATTTT.